Listed below are T cell receptor beta chains from one sample, sequenced in a study of cytomegalovirus exposure and HLA in healthy donors. Using immunoSEQ multiplex PCR, the repertoire was profiled, and TCRdb retains in-frame clones only, with some absent. This table has approximately 130,000 clones, approximately 85% appearing once. The material sequenced was PBMCs. The receptors were gathered from a boy aged 5-17 years in good health and CMV-seronegative. CDR3s include the opening cysteine and the closing phenylalanine or tryptophan. Each record gives: D gene, J gene, V gene, clone size, CDR3 length, CDR3 DNA, CDR3 protein. D genes are given only for firm matches. Only some rows state a clone size, as once, few, many or a class for expanded clones.

D gene: NA
J gene: TRBJ2-7
V gene: TRBV7-2
clone size: NA
CDR3 length: 14
CDR3 DNA: TGTGCCAGCAGCTTAGCGGTAGATCAGGGGATGGAGTACTTC
CDR3 protein: CASSLAVDQGMEYF

D gene: TRBD1
J gene: TRBJ1-1
V gene: TRBV5-6
clone size: NA
CDR3 length: 14
CDR3 DNA: TGTGCCAGCAGCTGGGACAGGGAGGGCACTGAAGCTTTCTTT
CDR3 protein: CASSWDREGTEAFF

D gene: NA
J gene: TRBJ2-1
V gene: TRBV6-1
clone size: NA
CDR3 length: 13
CDR3 DNA: TGTGCCAGCAGTGAAGTCTACCAGGGTGAGCAGTTCTTC
CDR3 protein: CASSEVYQGEQFF

D gene: NA
J gene: TRBJ2-1
V gene: TRBV29-1
clone size: NA
CDR3 length: 13
CDR3 DNA: TGCAGCGTTGAAGATGCTGGGACACCCGAGCAGTTCTTC
CDR3 protein: CSVEDAGTPEQFF

D gene: TRBD1
J gene: TRBJ2-5
V gene: TRBV15
clone size: once
CDR3 length: 15
CDR3 DNA: TGTGCCACCAGCAGAGACAGGGGGCCGGGAGAGACCCAGTACTTC
CDR3 protein: CATSRDRGPGETQYF

D gene: TRBD1
J gene: TRBJ2-1
V gene: TRBV7-6
clone size: once
CDR3 length: 13
CDR3 DNA: TGTGCCAGCAGCTTGGGACAGGCCAATCAGCAGTTCTTC
CDR3 protein: CASSLGQANQQFF

D gene: NA
J gene: TRBJ1-2
V gene: TRBV6-5
clone size: few
CDR3 length: 14
CDR3 DNA: TGTGCCAGCAGTCAAGAGGGATACGGCTATGGCTACACCTTC
CDR3 protein: CASSQEGYGYGYTF

D gene: NA
J gene: TRBJ2-1
V gene: TRBV5-4
clone size: NA
CDR3 length: 14
CDR3 DNA: TGTGCCAGCAGCTTCGTAGACAACTACAATGAGCAGTTCTTC
CDR3 protein: CASSFVDNYNEQFF

D gene: NA
J gene: TRBJ2-5
V gene: TRBV7-8
clone size: NA
CDR3 length: 15
CDR3 DNA: TGTGCCAGCAGCCGGTACAGCAGGGGGGAAGAGACCCAGTACTTC
CDR3 protein: CASSRYSRGEETQYF

D gene: NA
J gene: TRBJ2-5
V gene: TRBV13
clone size: NA
CDR3 length: 14
CDR3 DNA: TGTGCCAGCAGCGTCACCGCGGGACAAGAGACCCAGTACTTC
CDR3 protein: CASSVTAGQETQYF

D gene: TRBD2
J gene: TRBJ2-3
V gene: TRBV7-3
clone size: once
CDR3 length: 16
CDR3 DNA: TGTGCCAGCAGCTTAGGGACTAGCGGGGGGGCGGATACGCAGTATTTT
CDR3 protein: CASSLGTSGGADTQYF

D gene: NA
J gene: TRBJ2-2
V gene: TRBV4-3
clone size: NA
CDR3 length: 17
CDR3 DNA: TGCGCCAGCAGCCAAGATCGCCTAGCCGCGAACACCGGGGAGCTGTTTTTT
CDR3 protein: CASSQDRLAANTGELFF

D gene: NA
J gene: TRBJ1-2
V gene: TRBV11-1
clone size: NA
CDR3 length: 13
CDR3 DNA: TGTGCCAGCAGCTCGGGGATATTCAATGGCTACCCCTTC
CDR3 protein: CASSSGIFNGYPF

D gene: TRBD1
J gene: TRBJ2-5
V gene: TRBV6-1
clone size: NA
CDR3 length: 15
CDR3 DNA: TGTGCCAGCAGTGCTGCGGACAGGGAGGTGGAGACCCAGTACTTC
CDR3 protein: CASSAADREVETQYF

D gene: NA
J gene: TRBJ1-1
V gene: TRBV29-1
clone size: NA
CDR3 length: 13
CDR3 DNA: TGCAGCGCATTACGGTTTATGAACACTGAAGCTTTCTTT
CDR3 protein: CSALRFMNTEAFF

D gene: NA
J gene: TRBJ1-4
V gene: TRBV19
clone size: NA
CDR3 length: 14
CDR3 DNA: TGTGCCAGTCTCGCCACAGGGTCGAGTGAAAAACTGTTTTTT
CDR3 protein: CASLATGSSEKLFF

D gene: TRBD2
J gene: TRBJ2-3
V gene: TRBV4-2
clone size: NA
CDR3 length: 20
CDR3 DNA: TGTGCCAGCAGCCAAGGGGCACTAGCGGGGGGGCGAGGCTTCGCAGATACGCAGTATTTT
CDR3 protein: CASSQGALAGGRGFADTQYF

D gene: NA
J gene: TRBJ1-3
V gene: TRBV4-3
clone size: NA
CDR3 length: 16
CDR3 DNA: TGCGCCAGCAGCCAAGCGACAGGATACTCTGGAAACACCATATATTTT
CDR3 protein: CASSQATGYSGNTIYF

D gene: TRBD1
J gene: TRBJ2-7
V gene: TRBV11-3
clone size: NA
CDR3 length: 15
CDR3 DNA: TGTGCCAGCAGCTTTTGGAAAGGGGGCCGCTACGAGCAGTACTTC
CDR3 protein: CASSFWKGGRYEQYF

D gene: TRBD1
J gene: TRBJ1-1
V gene: TRBV7-2
clone size: once
CDR3 length: 17
CDR3 DNA: TGTGCCAGCAGCCTAGGACAGGGCGATGAAGTAATCACTGAAGCTTTCTTT
CDR3 protein: CASSLGQGDEVITEAFF

D gene: TRBD2
J gene: TRBJ2-1
V gene: TRBV5-1
clone size: NA
CDR3 length: 18
CDR3 DNA: TGCGCCAGCAGCTTGGGACTAGCGGGAGGGCCGGGCTACAATGAGCAGTTCTTC
CDR3 protein: CASSLGLAGGPGYNEQFF

D gene: NA
J gene: TRBJ2-5
V gene: TRBV2
clone size: once
CDR3 length: 13
CDR3 DNA: TGTGCCAGCAGTCAAGACTTGGAAGAGACCCAGTACTTC
CDR3 protein: CASSQDLEETQYF